This T cell receptor beta chain stems from a study of blood T cells in healthy people across ages. Study outcomes and limitations: Per million T cells, the diversity of TCR beta decreased roughly linearly as age advanced.

CDR1 is ENHRY, CDR2 SYGVKD, per germline. This CDR3 contains 13 residues. With 9 bases clipped from V and 8 bases from J, the junction kept 8 bases outside the gene matches. Alongside a J-beta primer mix, a sample-barcoded 5' primer served in a second PCR lasting roughly 7 to 12 cycles. Each cDNA molecule, via a template-switch adaptor with 12 random nucleotides, was tagged. From each sample, at least 3 million paired-end reads containing CDR3 were obtained. In TCRdb, the 5' RACE reads were re-called with MiXCR into one record per CDR3 protein. The sample records around 1,700,000 distinct CDR3 sequences, under 30% being singletons. This clonotype came up many times. No antigen is known for it.

The sequence was collected from a woman aged 25 to 39 in good health. The V call is TRBV10-3, the J call TRBJ2-1; the match to TRBD1 covers 9 bases. The sequenced material came from blood. CDR3 amino acids: CAIGTGNDDEQFF. The DNA of the CDR3 is TGTGCCATAGGGACAGGGAATGATGATGAGCAGTTCTTC.